Included here is one T cell receptor (beta chain) sequence, with context. Antigen: not known. V shed 6 bases, J shed 7 bases, and the junction held 10 bases outside the gene matches. Germline V gene data show CDR1 as LNHDA and CDR2 as SQIVND (reference sequence). The CDR3 is 17 amino acids. The data were taken from a study of cytomegalovirus exposure and HLA in healthy donors. Primers included in the PCR were 60 Vbeta and 13 Jbeta primers. Clones were sequenced by immunoSEQ multiplex PCR, and TCRdb holds only the in-frame ones, with some missing. The table records under 200,000 clones, approximately 84% of them present only once. Study-wide results and limits: Beyond CMV serostatus, there was no information to go on about immune exposure. In vitro testing confirmed a few CMV-associated chains as specific for CMV antigens.

Material: PBMCs. This chain links TRBV19 with TRBJ2-2, with 14 bases aligning to TRBD2. The source of this sequence is a boy between 5 and 17 years old in good health and CMV-seronegative. The CDR3 loop reads CASRGLAGVYGVGELFF. In DNA form, the CDR3 reads TGTGCCAGTAGGGGACTAGCGGGAGTATATGGAGTCGGGGAGCTGTTTTTT.